These 14 T cell receptor beta chains originate from one sample sequenced in a study of cytomegalovirus exposure and HLA in healthy donors. The PCR was carried out with 60 Vbeta primers and 13 Jbeta primers. Generated by immunoSEQ multiplex PCR, the TCRdb table keeps only in-frame clones and is missing some. The table lists roughly 180,000 clones, less than 85% of them singletons. Sequencing was carried out using PBMCs. The receptors here all came from a boy aged 2-15 years in good health and CMV-seronegative.

The chain has TRBV27 and TRBJ2-3; D is uncertain. CDR3 length: 15 amino acids. Germline-derived CDR1 and CDR2 are MNHEY and SMNVEV (reference sequence). The V end lost 0 bases, the J end lost 4 bases, and 11 bases lay between the germline ends. The CDR3 nucleotides read TGTGCCAGCAGTTTATCCAGGATCAGTCCAGATACGCAGTATTTT. This codes for CASSLSRISPDTQYF.

The V and J genes are TRBV5-1 and TRBJ1-4; D is possibly TRBD1 (6 bases). The CDR3 extends over 15 amino acids. CDR1 and CDR2 (germline): SGHRS, YFSETQ. V shed 4 bases and J shed 6 bases, with 16 bases lying between them. DNA for the CDR3: TGCGCCAGCAGCCCAAACCTAGGGGGGGATGAAAAACTGTTTTTT. This gives the protein CASSPNLGGDEKLFF.

This clone showed up just once. The chain combines TRBV6-1 with TRBJ2-5, with 8 bases aligning to TRBD2. V lost 6 bases to trimming and J lost 3 bases; unmatched junction nucleotides: 3. The CDR3 has 13 amino acids. Germline CDR1 and CDR2: MNHNS and SASEGT. DNA for the CDR3: TGTGCCAGCAGCGGGGGACTAGAAGAGACCCAGTACTTC. Protein sequence: CASSGGLEETQYF.

The chain combines TRBV5-1 with TRBJ2-7; 11 nucleotides line up with TRBD1. Losses at the gene ends were 4 bases for V and 6 bases for J; bases not matched to a gene: 6. Germline lookup yields CDR1 SGHRS and CDR2 YFSETQ. CDR3 length: 14 amino acids. The CDR3 loop is CASSVAGTGGEQYF. The CDR3, as DNA: TGCGCCAGCAGCGTAGCCGGGACAGGGGGCGAGCAGTACTTC.

Note on this clone: An end of the junction differs from the germline gene, which may be a read error. The rearrangement links TRBV7-9 to TRBJ2-1, with 11 bases fitting TRBD2. The CDR3 consists of 17 residues. CDR1 is SEHNR, CDR2 FQNEAQ, per germline (reference sequence). This CDR3 reads CSSSLAHTSGGGNEQFF. In nucleotides, the CDR3 is TGTTCCAGCAGCTTAGCGCACACTAGCGGGGGAGGTAATGAGCAGTTCTTC.

The gene calls are TRBV19 and TRBJ2-7, with 15 bases that match TRBD2. J lost 3 bases, V lost 3 bases, and 3 bases had no gene match. The CDR3 loop spans 16 amino acids. Germline V gene data show CDR1 as LNHDA and CDR2 as SQIVND (reference sequence). The CDR3 reads CASSMGLAGGYYEQYF. Here the CDR3 DNA reads TGTGCCAGTAGTATGGGACTAGCGGGAGGTTACTACGAGCAGTACTTC.

Here the CDR3 reads CASRDRQALLGGYTF. The CDR3 DNA is TGTGCCAGCAGGGATAGACAGGCCCTTTTGGGAGGCTACACCTTC. V gene TRBV25-1 combines with J gene TRBJ1-2; tentatively, D is TRBD1 (6 bases). Germline V lookup: CDR1 MGHDK, CDR2 SYGVNS. The CDR3 contains 15 residues. Trimming took off 6 bases at V and 8 bases at J, with 22 bases between the two ends.

The chain couples TRBV11-2 to TRBJ1-2, with 9 bases identical to TRBD1. There are 14 residues in the CDR3. V shed 4 bases and J 6 bases; nucleotides not matched to a gene: 6. The V gene's germline CDR1 is SGHAT and CDR2 FQNNGV. DNA for the CDR3: TGTGCCAGCAGCTCCGGGACAGGGACCGATGGCTACACCTTC. Residues: CASSSGTGTDGYTF.

The V gene is TRBV5-5, the J gene TRBJ1-2; TRBD1 agrees at 10 bases. This CDR3 is built from 15 residues. Germline CDR1 and CDR2: SGHKS and YYEKEE (reference sequence). Trimming removed 2 bases from V and 3 bases from J; junction bases left unmatched: 4. The CDR3 bases are TGTGCCAGCAGCTTACCGGGACAGGGGTACTATGGCTACACCTTC. This gives the protein CASSLPGQGYYGYTF.

This sequence joins TRBV27 and TRBJ2-1; 8 bases align to TRBD1. Germline CDR1 reads MNHEY; CDR2 reads SMNVEV (reference sequence). The CDR3 runs 14 residues. V was pared by 6 bases and J by 14 bases, with 15 bases of the junction left unmatched. The CDR3 nucleotides read TGTGCCAGCAGCCCCGGGACAGGCGCCACAAAGGAGTTCTTC. Translating it yields CASSPGTGATKEFF.

The chain recombines TRBV12-5 with TRBJ1-2, with no clear D. Germline V gives CDR1 LGHNT, CDR2 FRNRAP. This CDR3 contains 15 residues. V lost 2 bases, J lost 0 bases, and 10 bases lay in between. CDR3 sequence reads: CASGLYSGTNYGYTF. CDR3 nucleotide sequence: TGTGCTAGTGGTTTGTATTCGGGTACTAACTATGGCTACACCTTC. The full variable domain, in which reference TRBV12-5 and TRBJ1-2 provide the parts outside the CDR3, is DARVTQTPRHKVTEMGQEVTMRCQPILGHNTVFWYRQTMMQGLELLAYFRNRAPLDDSGMPKDRFSAEMPDATLATLKIQPSEPRDSAVYFCASGLYSGTNYGYTFGSGTRLTVV.

The chain employs TRBV7-8 and TRBJ2-1; 9 bases agree with TRBD2. The V segment lost 4 bases and the J segment 4 bases; nucleotides outside the gene matches: 17. Germline-derived CDR1 and CDR2 are SGHVS and FQNEAQ. This CDR3 has 19 amino acids. The CDR3 bases are TGTGCCAGCAGCTCTCCTCGCGGGGGGGGGAGCGGAGCGTACAATGAGCAGTTCTTC. Its protein product is CASSSPRGGGSGAYNEQFF.

This chain uses TRBV9 with TRBJ2-7; 8 bases align to TRBD1. This CDR3 is built from 15 residues. The germline V gene has CDR1 SGDLS and CDR2 YYNGEE. Trimming cost V 5 bases and J 3 bases; bases outside gene matches: 10. The CDR3 loop is CASSPYMDRDYEQYF. Here the CDR3 DNA reads TGTGCCAGCAGTCCGTACATGGACAGGGACTACGAGCAGTACTTC.

This sequence joins TRBV6-5 and TRBJ1-3, with TRBD1 identical over 9 bases. The CDR3 loop spans 15 amino acids. Germline CDR1 and CDR2: MNHEY and SVGAGI. Germline trimming cut 6 bases from V and 0 bases from J; bases unmatched to any gene: 3. The CDR3 region has the DNA TGTGCCAGCAGGAGGACAGGGGACTCTGGAAACACCATATATTTT. Protein: CASRRTGDSGNTIYF.